Detailed here is one T cell receptor (beta chain). This entry comes from a study of control samples from healthy donors and cancer patients. The J segment lost 8 bases and the V segment lost 0 bases, leaving 3 bases of the junction unmatched. Germline-derived CDR1 and CDR2 are SGHDT and YYEEEE. The CDR3 is made up of 13 amino acids. Some clones are missing from TCRdb's copy, which holds only in-frame ones; the method was immunoSEQ multiplex PCR. The table has approximately 89,000 clones, roughly nine tenths seen once. The gene calls are TRBV5-6 and TRBJ1-2; 8 nucleotides line up with TRBD1. The sequencing sample was made of blood. This clonotype originated in a man aged 30-40 years in good health. The DNA of the CDR3 is TGTGCCAGCAGCTTGGACAGGGGGAAGGGCTACACCTTC. Translated: CASSLDRGKGYTF. Based on the CDR3 plus reference TRBV5-6 and TRBJ1-2, the full variable domain is DAGVTQSPTHLIKTRGQQVTLRCSPKSGHDTVSWYQQALGQGPQFIFQYYEEEERQRGNFPDRFSGHQFPNYSSELNVNALLLGDSALYLCASSLDRGKGYTFGSGTRLTVV.